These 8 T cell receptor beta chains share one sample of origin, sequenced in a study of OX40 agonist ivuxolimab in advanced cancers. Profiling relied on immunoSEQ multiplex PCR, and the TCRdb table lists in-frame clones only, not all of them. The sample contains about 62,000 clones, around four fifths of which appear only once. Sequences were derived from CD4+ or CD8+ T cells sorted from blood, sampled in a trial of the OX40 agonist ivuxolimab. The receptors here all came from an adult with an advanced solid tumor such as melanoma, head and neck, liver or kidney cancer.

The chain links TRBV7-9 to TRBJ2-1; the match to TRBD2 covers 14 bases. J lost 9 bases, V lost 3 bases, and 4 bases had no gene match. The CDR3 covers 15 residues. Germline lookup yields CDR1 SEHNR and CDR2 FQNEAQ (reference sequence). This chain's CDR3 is CASSLGLAGAVEQFF. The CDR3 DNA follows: TGTGCCAGCAGCTTGGGACTAGCGGGAGCGGTTGAGCAGTTCTTC.

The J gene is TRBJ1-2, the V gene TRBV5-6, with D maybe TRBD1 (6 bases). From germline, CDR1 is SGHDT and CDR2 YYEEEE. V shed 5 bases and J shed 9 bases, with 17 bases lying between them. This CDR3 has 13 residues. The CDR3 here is CASSLGTSLRYTF. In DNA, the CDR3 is TGTGCCAGCAGTCTCGGGACAAGTCTTCGCTACACCTTC.

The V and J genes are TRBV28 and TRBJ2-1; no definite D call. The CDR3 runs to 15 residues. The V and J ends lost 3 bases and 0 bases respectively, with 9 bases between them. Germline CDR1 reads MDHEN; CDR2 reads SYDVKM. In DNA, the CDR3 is TGTGCCAGCAGTTTCGCTGGCGTCTCCTACAATGAGCAGTTCTTC. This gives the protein CASSFAGVSYNEQFF.

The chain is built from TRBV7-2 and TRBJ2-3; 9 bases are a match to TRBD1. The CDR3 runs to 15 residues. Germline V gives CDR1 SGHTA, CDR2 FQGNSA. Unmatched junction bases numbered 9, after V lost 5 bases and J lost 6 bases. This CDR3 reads CASSRPGQGSDTQYF. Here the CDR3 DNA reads TGTGCCAGCAGCCGGCCGGGACAGGGTTCCGATACGCAGTATTTT.

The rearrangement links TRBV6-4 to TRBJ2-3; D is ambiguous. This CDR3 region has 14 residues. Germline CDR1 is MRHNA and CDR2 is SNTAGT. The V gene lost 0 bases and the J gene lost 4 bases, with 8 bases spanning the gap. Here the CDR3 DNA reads TGTGCCAGCAGTGACTCGTTTCAATCAGATACGCAGTATTTT. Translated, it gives CASSDSFQSDTQYF.

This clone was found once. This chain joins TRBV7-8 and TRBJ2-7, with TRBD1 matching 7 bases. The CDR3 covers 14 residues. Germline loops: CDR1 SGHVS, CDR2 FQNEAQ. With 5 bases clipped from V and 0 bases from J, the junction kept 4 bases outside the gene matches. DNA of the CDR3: TGTGCCAGCAGCCTTACAGGGGACTCCTACGAGCAGTACTTC. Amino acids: CASSLTGDSYEQYF.

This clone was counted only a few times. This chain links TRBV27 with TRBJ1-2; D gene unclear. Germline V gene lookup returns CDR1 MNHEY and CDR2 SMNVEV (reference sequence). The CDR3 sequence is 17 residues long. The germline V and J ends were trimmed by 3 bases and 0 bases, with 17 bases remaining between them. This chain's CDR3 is CASSFNKETLANYGYTF. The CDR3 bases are TGTGCCAGCAGTTTCAACAAAGAGACTCTAGCTAACTATGGCTACACCTTC.

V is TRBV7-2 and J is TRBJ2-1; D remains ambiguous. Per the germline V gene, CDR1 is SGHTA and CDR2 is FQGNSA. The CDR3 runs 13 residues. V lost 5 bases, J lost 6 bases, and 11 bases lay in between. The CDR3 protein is CASSRRTGNEQFF. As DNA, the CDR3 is TGTGCCAGCAGCCGTAGGACGGGCAATGAGCAGTTCTTC.